This entry lists 8 T cell receptor beta chains sequenced from one sample in a study of circulating tumor DNA in untreated peripheral T-cell lymphoma (dated by TCRdb to 2020 to 2023). The library relied on the immunoSEQ multiplex PCR assay. TCRdb took this table from immuneACCESS and kept in-frame rearrangements with V and J called. Such tables lack part of the clones; where checked against another copy, unresolved V genes explain under half of the gap, and the rest is unexplained. The sample profile shows around 2,000 clones; around 75% of them were found once. The ten most abundant clones make up 50% to 70% of the sample. Sequencing input: tumor tissue. These TCRs come from a human donor with peripheral T-cell lymphoma.

This chain connects TRBV7-4 to TRBJ2-7; 11 positions agree with TRBD1. V lost 5 bases, J lost 4 bases, and 1 base stayed unmatched. Germline loops: CDR1 SGHVT, CDR2 SQSDAQ. The CDR3 extends over 13 amino acids. CDR3 region: CASSGTGGYEQYF. In DNA form, the CDR3 reads TGTGCCAGCAGCGGGACAGGGGGTTACGAGCAGTACTTC.

In this sample, this clone turned up once. The J gene is TRBJ1-1, the V gene TRBV4-1; tentative D call: TRBD1 (5 bases). The CDR3 loop spans 14 amino acids. Germline V lookup: CDR1 MGHRA, CDR2 YSYEKL. V lost 1 base and J 7 bases, leaving 13 bases between the germline ends. In DNA form, the CDR3 reads TGCGCCAGCAGCCAAGCTTTGGGGCCAGTTGAAGCTTTCTTT. This codes for CASSQALGPVEAFF.

The rearrangement uses TRBV23-1 and TRBJ2-3; 9 bases fit TRBD1. TRBV23-1 is an open reading frame whose function is uncertain. CDR3 length: 14 amino acids. V lost 7 bases and J lost 5; bases outside the gene matches: 7. CDR3 in amino acids: CASTDRGRGDTQYF. The CDR3 DNA reads TGCGCCAGCACGGACAGGGGACGGGGAGATACGCAGTATTTT.

The V call is TRBV11-3, the J call TRBJ2-1; no clear D. Germline values: CDR1 SGHNT, CDR2 YENEEA. V was trimmed by 2 bases and J by 2 bases, leaving 10 bases between them. The CDR3 is 15 amino acids. CDR3 sequence reads: CASSLTALAYNEQFF. DNA for the CDR3: TGTGCCAGCAGCTTAACGGCCCTAGCCTACAATGAGCAGTTCTTC.

The CDR3 loop reads CASGFPGGFGYTF. Written as DNA, the CDR3 is TGTGCCAGCGGATTCCCAGGGGGCTTTGGCTACACCTTC. The chain recombines TRBV6-8 with TRBJ1-2; 8 nucleotides agree with TRBD1. The CDR3 is made up of 13 amino acids. Per the germline V gene, CDR1 is MNHGY and CDR2 is SAAAGT. V dropped 8 bases and J dropped 7; count of bases not matched to a gene: 9.

This clone has only one observation. The genes are TRBV11-3 and TRBJ1-1, with D perhaps matching TRBD1 (6 bases). Germline V CDR1 and CDR2: SGHNT, YENEEA. The CDR3 has 14 amino acids. Trimming left V 6 bases short and J 2 bases short, with 13 bases between. CDR3 coding DNA: TGTGCCAGCAGTCGTGGGGGCCTAAACACTGAAGCTTTCTTT. This encodes CASSRGGLNTEAFF.

CDR3 coding DNA: TGTGCCAGCAGCCAAGGCAGGACAGGGGTAGTAGAAGCTTTCTTT. As protein: CASSQGRTGVVEAFF. The V call is TRBV14, the J call TRBJ1-1; 9 bases are shared with TRBD1. The CDR3 covers 15 residues. The junction had 8 bases not matched to a gene; V was cut back by 1 base and J by 8 bases. Germline assignment: CDR1 SGHDN and CDR2 FVKESK. The variable domain in full, completed from reference TRBV14 and TRBJ1-1, reads EAGVTQFPSHSVIEKGQTVTLRCDPISGHDNLYWYRRVMGKEIKFLLHFVKESKQDESGMPNNRFLAERTGGTYSTLKVQPAELEDSGVYFCASSQGRTGVVEAFFGQGTRLTVV.

This rearrangement joins TRBV30 to TRBJ1-1; D remains ambiguous. The CDR3 is 12 amino acids. Germline V gene lookup returns CDR1 GTSNPN and CDR2 SVGIG (reference sequence). V was clipped by 2 bases and J by 4 bases, with 8 bases between them. In DNA, the CDR3 is TGTGCCTGGAGTACGGTGGGCACTGAAGCTTTCTTT. This translates into CAWSTVGTEAFF. The full variable domain, with the rest looked up from reference TRBV30 and TRBJ1-1, is SQTIHQWPATLVQPVGSPLSLECTVEGTSNPNLYWYRQAAGRGLQLLFYSVGIGQISSEVPQNLSASRPQDRQFILSSKKLLLSDSGFYLCAWSTVGTEAFFGQGTRLTVV.